This T cell receptor (beta chain) is from a study of shared T cell receptors in the human thymus. Data came from immunoSEQ multiplex PCR; TCRdb stores just in-frame clones and leaves some out. Of 600,000 to 900,000 clones in the sample, approximately 85% are singletons; the top ten hold 0.0095% to 0.013%. Per the germline V gene, CDR1 is SGHKS and CDR2 is YYEKEE (reference sequence). The CDR3 is 13 amino acids. V lost 1 base to trimming and J lost 4 bases, with 6 bases between them. These records were also assigned to another study, of human thymus T cells. From that paper: The thymus was resected at corrective cardiac surgery.

The chain combines TRBV5-5 with TRBJ2-4; D uncertain. Material for sequencing was thymocytes. The clonotype originates from a girl less than two years old with a congenital heart defect. The CDR3 DNA reads TGTGCCAGCAGCTTGACAGAGAAAAACATTCAGTACTTC. It translates to CASSLTEKNIQYF.